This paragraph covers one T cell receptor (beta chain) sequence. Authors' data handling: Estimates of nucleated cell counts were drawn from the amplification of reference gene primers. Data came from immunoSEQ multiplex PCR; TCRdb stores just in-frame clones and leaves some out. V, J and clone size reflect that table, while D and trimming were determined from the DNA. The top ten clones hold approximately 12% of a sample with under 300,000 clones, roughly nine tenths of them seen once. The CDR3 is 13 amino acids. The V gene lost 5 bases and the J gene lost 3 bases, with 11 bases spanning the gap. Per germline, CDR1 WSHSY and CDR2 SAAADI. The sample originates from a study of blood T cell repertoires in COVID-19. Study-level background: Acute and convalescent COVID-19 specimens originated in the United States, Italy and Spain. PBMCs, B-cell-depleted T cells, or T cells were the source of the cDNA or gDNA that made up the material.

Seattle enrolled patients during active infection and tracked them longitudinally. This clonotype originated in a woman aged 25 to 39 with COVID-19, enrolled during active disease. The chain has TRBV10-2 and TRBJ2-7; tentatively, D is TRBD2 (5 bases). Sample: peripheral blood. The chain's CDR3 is CASSSGNIYEQYF. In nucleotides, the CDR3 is TGCGCCAGCAGTTCCGGGAACATCTACGAGCAGTACTTC.